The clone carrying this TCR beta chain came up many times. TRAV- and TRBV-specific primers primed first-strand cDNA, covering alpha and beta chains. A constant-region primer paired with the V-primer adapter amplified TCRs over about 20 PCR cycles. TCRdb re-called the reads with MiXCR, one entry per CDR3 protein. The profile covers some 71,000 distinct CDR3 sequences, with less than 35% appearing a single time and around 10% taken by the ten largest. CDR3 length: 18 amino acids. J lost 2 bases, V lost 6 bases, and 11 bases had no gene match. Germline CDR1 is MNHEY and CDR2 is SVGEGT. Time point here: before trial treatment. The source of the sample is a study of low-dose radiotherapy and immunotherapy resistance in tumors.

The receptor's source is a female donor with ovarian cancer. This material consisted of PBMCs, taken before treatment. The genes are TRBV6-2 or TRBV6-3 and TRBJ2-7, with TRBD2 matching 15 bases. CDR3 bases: TGTGCCAGCAGGCGGGACGCCGGACTAGCGGGAGGGCCCTACGAGCAGTACTTC. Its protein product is CASRRDAGLAGGPYEQYF.